This T cell receptor (beta chain) is drawn from a study of blood T cell repertoires in COVID-19. This clone has more than one count but fewer than ten. Germline V CDR1 and CDR2: LGHDT, YNNKEL (reference sequence). V shed 0 bases, J shed 3 bases, and the junction held 9 bases outside the gene matches. The CDR3 is 18 amino acids. Some clones are missing from TCRdb's copy, which holds only in-frame ones; the method was immunoSEQ multiplex PCR. The table lists 200,000 to 300,000 clones, roughly 81% of them singletons. Sequenced material: peripheral blood. This receptor was taken from a man over 45 with acute or convalescent COVID-19. The V gene is TRBV3-1 (or the pseudogene TRBV3-2), the J gene TRBJ1-5, with 9 bases aligning to TRBD1. The CDR3 DNA sequence: TGTGCCAGCAGCCAAGATTGGGGACAGGGAGAAAACAATCAGCCCCAGCATTTT. Translated, it gives CASSQDWGQGENNQPQHF.